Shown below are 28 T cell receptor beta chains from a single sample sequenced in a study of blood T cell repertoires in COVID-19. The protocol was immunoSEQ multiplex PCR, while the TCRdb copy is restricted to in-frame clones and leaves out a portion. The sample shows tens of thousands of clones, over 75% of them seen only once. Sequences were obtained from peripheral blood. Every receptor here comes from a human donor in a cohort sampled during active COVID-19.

This CDR3 reads CASIQGAADTQYF. DNA for the CDR3: TGTGCCAGCATCCAGGGGGCCGCAGATACGCAGTATTTT. This chain connects TRBV25-1 to TRBJ2-3, with 8 bases identical to TRBD1. Germline V lookup: CDR1 MGHDK, CDR2 SYGVNS. The CDR3 extends over 13 amino acids. The V segment lost 7 bases and the J segment 4 bases; nucleotides outside the gene matches: 4.

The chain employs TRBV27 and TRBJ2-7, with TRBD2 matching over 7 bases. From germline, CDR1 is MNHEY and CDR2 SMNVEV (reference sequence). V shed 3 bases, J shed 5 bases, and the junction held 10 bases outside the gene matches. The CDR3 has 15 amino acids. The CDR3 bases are TGTGCCAGCAGTTTCGCCGAGCGGGCGGGGGACGAGCAGTACTTC. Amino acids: CASSFAERAGDEQYF.

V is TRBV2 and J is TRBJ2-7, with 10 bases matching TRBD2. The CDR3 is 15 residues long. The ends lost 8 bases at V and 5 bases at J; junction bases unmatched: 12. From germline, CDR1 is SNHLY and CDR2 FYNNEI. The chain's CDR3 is CASQTSGMGPHEQYF. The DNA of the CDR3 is TGTGCCAGCCAAACTAGCGGGATGGGGCCTCACGAGCAGTACTTC.

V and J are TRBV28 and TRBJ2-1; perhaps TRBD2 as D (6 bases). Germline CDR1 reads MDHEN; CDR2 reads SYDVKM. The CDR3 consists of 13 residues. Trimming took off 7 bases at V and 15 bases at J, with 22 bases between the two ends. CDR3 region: CASIRGRSEHWFF. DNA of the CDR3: TGTGCCAGCATCCGGGGGAGGTCCGAACATTGGTTCTTC.

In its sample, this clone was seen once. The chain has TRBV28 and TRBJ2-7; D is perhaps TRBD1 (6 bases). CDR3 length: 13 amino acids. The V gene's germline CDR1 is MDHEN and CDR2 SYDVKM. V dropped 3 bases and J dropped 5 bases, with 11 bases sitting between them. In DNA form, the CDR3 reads TGTGCCAGCAGTTTTCAGGGGAGTCACGAGCAGTACTTC. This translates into CASSFQGSHEQYF.

The CDR3, as DNA: TGTGCCAGCAGTCTAGGGACTAGCGGGAGTTACGAGCAGTACTTC. It specifies CASSLGTSGSYEQYF. This rearrangement joins TRBV28 to TRBJ2-7, with 14 bases aligning to TRBD2. Germline V gene data show CDR1 as MDHEN and CDR2 as SYDVKM. This CDR3 comprises 15 residues. V lost 5 bases, J lost 4 bases, and 4 bases stayed unmatched.

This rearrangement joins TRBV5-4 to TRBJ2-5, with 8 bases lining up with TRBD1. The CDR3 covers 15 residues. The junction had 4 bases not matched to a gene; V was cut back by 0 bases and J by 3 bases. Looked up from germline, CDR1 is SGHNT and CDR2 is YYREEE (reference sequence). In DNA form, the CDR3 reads TGTGCCAGCAGCTTGGCCTTGGACAGGGAAGAGACCCAGTACTTC. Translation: CASSLALDREETQYF.

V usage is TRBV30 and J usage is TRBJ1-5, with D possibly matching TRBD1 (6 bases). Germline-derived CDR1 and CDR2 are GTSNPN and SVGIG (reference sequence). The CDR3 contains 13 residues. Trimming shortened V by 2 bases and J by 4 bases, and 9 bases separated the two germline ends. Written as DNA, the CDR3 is TGTGCCTGGAGTAAGGGGACAAATCAGCCCCAGCATTTT. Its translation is CAWSKGTNQPQHF.

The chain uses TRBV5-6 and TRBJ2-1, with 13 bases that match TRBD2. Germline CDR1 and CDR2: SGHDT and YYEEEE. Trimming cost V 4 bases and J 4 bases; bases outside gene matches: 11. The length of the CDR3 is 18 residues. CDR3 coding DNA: TGTGCCAGCAGCGACAGACCGGGACTAGCGGGACTATACAATGAGCAGTTCTTC. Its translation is CASSDRPGLAGLYNEQFF.

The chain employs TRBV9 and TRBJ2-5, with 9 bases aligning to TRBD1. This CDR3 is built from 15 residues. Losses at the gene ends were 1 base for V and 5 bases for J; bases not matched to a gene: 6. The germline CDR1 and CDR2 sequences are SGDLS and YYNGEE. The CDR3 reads CASSVMGQGKETQYF. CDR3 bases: TGTGCCAGCAGCGTAATGGGACAGGGAAAGGAGACCCAGTACTTC. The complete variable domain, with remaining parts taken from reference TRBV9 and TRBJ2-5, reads DSGVTQTPKHLITATGQRVTLRCSPRSGDLSVYWYQQSLDQGLQFLIQYYNGEERAKGNILERFSAQQFPDLHSELNLSSLELGDSALYFCASSVMGQGKETQYFGPGTRLLVL.

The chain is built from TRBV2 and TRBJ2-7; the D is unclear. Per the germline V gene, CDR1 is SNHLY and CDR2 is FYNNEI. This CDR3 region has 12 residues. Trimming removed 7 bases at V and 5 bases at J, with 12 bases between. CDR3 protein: CASKWFRDEQYF. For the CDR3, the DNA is TGTGCCAGCAAGTGGTTTCGGGACGAGCAGTACTTC.

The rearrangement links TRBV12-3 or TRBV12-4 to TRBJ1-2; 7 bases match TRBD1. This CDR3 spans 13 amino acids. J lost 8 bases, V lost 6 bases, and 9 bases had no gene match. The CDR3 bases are TGTGCCAGCAGGCCCGACAGGGAGCAAGGCTACACCTTC. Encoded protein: CASRPDREQGYTF.

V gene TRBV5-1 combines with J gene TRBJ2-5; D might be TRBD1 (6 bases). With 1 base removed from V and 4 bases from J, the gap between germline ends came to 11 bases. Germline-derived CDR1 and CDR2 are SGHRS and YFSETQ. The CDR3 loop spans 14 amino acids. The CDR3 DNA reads TGCGCCAGCAGCTTGTGGGGACAATCAGAGACCCAGTACTTC. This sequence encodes CASSLWGQSETQYF.

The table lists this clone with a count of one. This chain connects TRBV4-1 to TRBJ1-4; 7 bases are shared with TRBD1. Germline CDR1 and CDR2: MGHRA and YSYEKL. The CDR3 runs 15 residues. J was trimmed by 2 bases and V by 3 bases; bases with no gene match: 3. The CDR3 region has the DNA TGCGCCAGCAGCCAGAGGGGGCCTACTAATGAAAAACTGTTTTTT. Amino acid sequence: CASSQRGPTNEKLFF.

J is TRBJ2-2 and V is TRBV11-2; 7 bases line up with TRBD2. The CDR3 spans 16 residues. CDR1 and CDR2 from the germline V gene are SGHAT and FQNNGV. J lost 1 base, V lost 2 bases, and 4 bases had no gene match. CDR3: CASSLTGTKNTGELFF. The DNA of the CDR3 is TGTGCCAGCAGCTTAACCGGGACTAAGAACACCGGGGAGCTGTTTTTT. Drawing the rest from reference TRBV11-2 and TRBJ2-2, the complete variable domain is EAGVAQSPRYKIIEKRQSVAFWCNPISGHATLYWYQQILGQGPKLLIQFQNNGVVDDSQLPKDRFSAERLKGVDSTLKIQPAKLEDSAVYLCASSLTGTKNTGELFFGEGSRLTVL.

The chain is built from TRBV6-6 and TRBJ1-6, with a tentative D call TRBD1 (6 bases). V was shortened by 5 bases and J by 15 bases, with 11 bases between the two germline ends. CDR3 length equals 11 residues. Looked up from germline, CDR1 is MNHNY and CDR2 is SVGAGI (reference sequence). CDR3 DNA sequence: TGTGCCAGCAGTCACGGGGGGCGCCTCCACTTT. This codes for CASSHGGRLHF.

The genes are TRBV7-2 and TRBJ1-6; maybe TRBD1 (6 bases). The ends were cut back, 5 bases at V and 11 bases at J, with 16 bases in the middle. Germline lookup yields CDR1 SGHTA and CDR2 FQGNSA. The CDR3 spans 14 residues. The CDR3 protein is CASSPIPTGTPLHF. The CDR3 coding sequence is TGTGCCAGCAGCCCCATACCGACAGGCACACCCCTCCACTTT.

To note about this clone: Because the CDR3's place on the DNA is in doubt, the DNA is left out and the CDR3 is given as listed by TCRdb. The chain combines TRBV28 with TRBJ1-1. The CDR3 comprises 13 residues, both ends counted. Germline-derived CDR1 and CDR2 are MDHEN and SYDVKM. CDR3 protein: CASSPVRRRGAFF.

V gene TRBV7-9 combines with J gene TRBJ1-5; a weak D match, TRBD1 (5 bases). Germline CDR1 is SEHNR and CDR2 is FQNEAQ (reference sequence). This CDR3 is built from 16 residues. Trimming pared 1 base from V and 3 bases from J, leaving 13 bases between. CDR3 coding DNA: TGTGCCAGCAGCTTAGGGTCCGGGGGGGACAATCAGCCCCAGCATTTT. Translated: CASSLGSGGDNQPQHF.

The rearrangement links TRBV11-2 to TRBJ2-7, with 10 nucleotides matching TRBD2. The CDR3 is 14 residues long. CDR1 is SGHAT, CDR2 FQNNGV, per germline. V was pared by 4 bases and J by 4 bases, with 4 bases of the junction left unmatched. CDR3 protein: CASSSGLAEYEQYF. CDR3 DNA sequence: TGTGCCAGCAGCTCAGGACTAGCGGAGTACGAGCAGTACTTC. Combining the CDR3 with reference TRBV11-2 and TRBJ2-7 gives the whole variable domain EAGVAQSPRYKIIEKRQSVAFWCNPISGHATLYWYQQILGQGPKLLIQFQNNGVVDDSQLPKDRFSAERLKGVDSTLKIQPAKLEDSAVYLCASSSGLAEYEQYFGPGTRLTVT.

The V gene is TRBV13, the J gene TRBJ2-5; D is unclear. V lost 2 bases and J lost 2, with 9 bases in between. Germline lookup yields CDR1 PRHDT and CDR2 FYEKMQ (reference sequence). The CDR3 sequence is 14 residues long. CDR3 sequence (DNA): TGTGCCAGCAGCTTACTCAACAGTCAAGAGACCCAGTACTTC. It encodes CASSLLNSQETQYF.

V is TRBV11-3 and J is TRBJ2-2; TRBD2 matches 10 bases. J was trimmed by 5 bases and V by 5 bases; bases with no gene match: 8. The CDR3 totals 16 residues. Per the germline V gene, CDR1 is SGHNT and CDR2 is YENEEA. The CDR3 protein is CASSQKAGGKTGELFF. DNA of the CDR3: TGTGCCAGCAGCCAAAAAGCGGGAGGGAAAACCGGGGAGCTGTTTTTT. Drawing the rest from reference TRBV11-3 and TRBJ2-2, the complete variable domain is EAGVVQSPRYKIIEKKQPVAFWCNPISGHNTLYWYLQNLGQGPELLIRYENEEAVDDSQLPKDRFSAERLKGVDSTLKIQPAELGDSAVYLCASSQKAGGKTGELFFGEGSRLTVL.

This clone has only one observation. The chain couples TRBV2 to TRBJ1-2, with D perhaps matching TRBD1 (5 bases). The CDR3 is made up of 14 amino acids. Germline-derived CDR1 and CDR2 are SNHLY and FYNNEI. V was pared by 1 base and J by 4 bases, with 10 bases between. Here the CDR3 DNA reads TGTGCCAGCAGTGAAGTAACCACAGGCTATGGCTACACCTTC. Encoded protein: CASSEVTTGYGYTF.

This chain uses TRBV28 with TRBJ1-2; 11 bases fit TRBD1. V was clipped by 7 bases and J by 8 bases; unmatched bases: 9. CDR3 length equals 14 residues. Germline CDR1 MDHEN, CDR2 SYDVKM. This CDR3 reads CASKRTGGGKGYTF. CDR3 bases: TGTGCCAGCAAACGGACAGGGGGCGGAAAGGGCTACACCTTC.

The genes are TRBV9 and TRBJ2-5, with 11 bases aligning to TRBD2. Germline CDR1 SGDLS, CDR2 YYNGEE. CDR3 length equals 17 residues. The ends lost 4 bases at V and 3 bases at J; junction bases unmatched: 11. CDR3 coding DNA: TGTGCCAGCAGCCCACTAGCGGGAGTGAGCCGTAAAGAGACCCAGTACTTC. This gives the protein CASSPLAGVSRKETQYF.

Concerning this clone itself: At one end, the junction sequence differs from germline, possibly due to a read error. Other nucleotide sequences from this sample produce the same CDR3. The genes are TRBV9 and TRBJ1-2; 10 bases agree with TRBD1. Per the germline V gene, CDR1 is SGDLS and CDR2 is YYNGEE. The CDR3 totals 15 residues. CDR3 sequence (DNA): TGTGCTAGCAGCGCCGGGACAGGGGTTTACGGTGGCTACACCTTC. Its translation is CASSAGTGVYGGYTF.

The DNA of the CDR3 is TGTGCCAGCAGTTACACTCTAGCGGGTCCGGAAGAGCAGTTCTTC. It is translated as CASSYTLAGPEEQFF. The rearrangement uses TRBV6-5 and TRBJ2-1; TRBD2 matches 8 bases. The CDR3 runs 15 residues. Looked up from germline, CDR1 is MNHEY and CDR2 is SVGAGI. V trimming: 2 bases; J trimming: 10 bases; junction bases outside the gene matches: 10.

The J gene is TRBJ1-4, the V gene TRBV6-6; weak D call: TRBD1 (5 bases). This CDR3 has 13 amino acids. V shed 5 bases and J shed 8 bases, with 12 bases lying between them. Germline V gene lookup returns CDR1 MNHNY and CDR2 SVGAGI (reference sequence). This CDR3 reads CASSPTGGEKLFF. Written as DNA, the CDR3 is TGTGCCAGCAGTCCGACCGGGGGGGAAAAACTGTTTTTT.